The 6 T cell receptor beta chains below all came from one sample that was sequenced in a study of blood T cell repertoires in COVID-19. Sequencing used immunoSEQ multiplex PCR; TCRdb keeps in-frame clones, though not all of them. The sample has almost 400,000 clones, 85% to 90% seen once. Sequencing was performed on PBMCs or T cells enriched from blood (not recorded which). These receptors all stem from a woman in her twenties or thirties who had recovered from COVID-19.

The chain links TRBV30 to TRBJ1-1; D is uncertain. V dropped 0 bases and J dropped 1 base, with 6 bases sitting between them. Germline V gene lookup returns CDR1 GTSNPN and CDR2 SVGIG (reference sequence). The CDR3 is made up of 13 amino acids. As DNA, the CDR3 is TGTGCCTGGAGTGTACAACAGAACACTGAAGCTTTCTTT. Translating gives CAWSVQQNTEAFF.

J is TRBJ2-5 and V is TRBV5-1; tentative D call: TRBD1 (6 bases). Germline V lookup: CDR1 SGHRS, CDR2 YFSETQ. The CDR3 covers 14 residues. With 4 bases removed from V and 4 bases from J, the gap between germline ends came to 14 bases. The CDR3 DNA sequence: TGCGCCAGCAGCCTCCAAGGACAGTTAGAGACCCAGTACTTC. It translates to CASSLQGQLETQYF.

Points on this clone: This CDR3 is also generated by other DNA sequences in the sample. J is TRBJ2-5 and V is TRBV12-3 or TRBV12-4; D gene unclear. V dropped 3 bases and J dropped 2 bases, with 7 bases sitting between them. There are 13 residues in the CDR3. The CDR3 loop reads CASSLGSQETQYF. For the CDR3, the DNA is TGTGCCAGCAGTTTGGGCTCGCAAGAGACCCAGTACTTC.

The V call is TRBV6-5, the J call TRBJ1-1; 9 nucleotides line up with TRBD1. Germline V gives CDR1 MNHEY, CDR2 SVGAGI. J lost 7 bases, V lost 8 bases, and 8 bases had no gene match. The CDR3 has 13 amino acids. CDR3: CASHRGRNIEAFF. In nucleotides, the CDR3 is TGTGCCAGCCACAGGGGGCGCAATATTGAAGCTTTCTTT.

The chain has TRBV2 and TRBJ2-1, with 8 bases matching TRBD2. The CDR3 extends over 15 amino acids. In germline, CDR1 is SNHLY, CDR2 FYNNEI. Germline trimming cut 6 bases from V and 6 bases from J; bases unmatched to any gene: 10. The DNA of the CDR3 is TGTGCCAGCAGAGAACTAGCGGTATCACTCAATGAGCAGTTCTTC. Encoded protein: CASRELAVSLNEQFF.

In DNA, the CDR3 is TGTGCCAGCTCACCCTCGGGGGGATGGGGCAATGAGCAGTTCTTC. This encodes CASSPSGGWGNEQFF. This chain links TRBV18 with TRBJ2-1; 7 nucleotides align to TRBD2. J gave up 6 bases and V 3 bases, and 8 bases lay outside the gene matches. Germline lookup yields CDR1 KGHSH and CDR2 LQKENI. The CDR3 runs to 15 residues.